This T cell receptor (beta chain) was identified during a study of T-cell reconstitution after alpha-beta-depleted transplantation in children. This clonotype was counted between two and nine times. Preparation of the TCRbeta library involved a method that used unique molecular identifiers. A single record per CDR3 protein comes from TCRdb applying MiXCR to the PCR reads. In the table there are approximately 390,000 distinct CDR3 sequences, roughly a tenth of which are singletons. V was cut by 4 bases and J by 5 bases, with 10 bases left in between. Germline V lookup: CDR1 SGDLS, CDR2 YYNGEE. The length of the CDR3 is 14 residues.

The sample consisted of PBMCs from the stem cell graft donor, taken from the stem cell graft. This sequence joins TRBV9 and TRBJ1-6; tentatively, D is TRBD1 (5 bases). This TCR came from a human donor who donated a stem cell graft to a child with acute myeloid leukemia. This CDR3 is CASSTGADNSPLHF. CDR3 sequence (DNA): TGTGCCAGCAGCACCGGGGCTGATAATTCACCCCTCCACTTT.